What follows are 13 T cell receptor beta chains derived from one specimen sequenced in a study of T cells in Graves' hyperthyroidism and ophthalmopathy. The investigators amplified TCR beta CDR3 regions from RNA transcripts. The HTBI primer set drove a first-round RT-PCR of the TCR CDR3. TCRdb redid the calling of the multiplex PCR reads with MiXCR, one entry per CDR3 protein. The table lists around 700,000 distinct CDR3 sequences, roughly a sixth of them singletons. The sequenced sample consisted of blood. Receptor source: a woman between 45 and 60 years old with Graves' hyperthyroidism that later progressed to Graves' ophthalmopathy.

This clonotype was counted many times. The chain has TRBV30 and TRBJ1-6; a weak D match, TRBD1 (5 bases). The CDR3 totals 15 residues. The V and J ends lost 1 base and 6 bases respectively, with 13 bases between them. Per the germline V gene, CDR1 is GTSNPN and CDR2 is SVGIG (reference sequence). CDR3 sequence reads: CAWSEGTKFNSPLHF. The CDR3 coding sequence is TGTGCCTGGAGTGAAGGGACCAAGTTTAATTCACCCCTCCACTTT.

The chain couples TRBV24-1 to TRBJ2-6; D is uncertain. CDR3 length: 12 residues. Trimming shortened V by 9 bases and J by 1 base, and 3 bases separated the two germline ends. CDR1 is KGHDR, CDR2 SFDVKD, per germline. The CDR3 here is CATESGANVLTF. The DNA of the CDR3 is TGTGCCACCGAATCTGGGGCCAACGTCCTGACTTTC.

This clonotype showed up many times. This chain connects TRBV7-3 to TRBJ2-3; TRBD2 is a possible D gene (6 bases). CDR3 length equals 15 residues. Germline V lookup: CDR1 SGHTA, CDR2 FQGTGA. V was pared by 4 bases and J by 2 bases, with 13 bases between. The CDR3 loop is CASSSGDSPTDTQYF. CDR3 coding DNA: TGTGCCAGCAGCTCCGGGGACTCCCCCACAGATACGCAGTATTTT. The full variable domain, rest sourced from reference TRBV7-3 and TRBJ2-3, is GAGVSQTPSNKVTEKGKYVELRCDPISGHTALYWYRQSLGQGPEFLIYFQGTGAADDSGLPNDRFFAVRPEGSVSTLKIQRTERGDSAVYLCASSSGDSPTDTQYFGPGTRLTVL.

Comments on this clonotype: One junction end disagrees with the germline gene, perhaps due to a read error. CDR3 bases: TGTGCTAGCAGCTTATTGGCTAGCGGGGGCTTATCGAGGACCGGGGAGCTGTTTTTT. Amino acid sequence: CASSLLASGGLSRTGELFF. This rearrangement joins TRBV7-3 to TRBJ2-2; 10 bases are shared with TRBD2. Germline CDR1 reads SGHTA; CDR2 reads FQGTGA. The CDR3 totals 19 residues. Together with reference TRBV7-3 and TRBJ2-2, the CDR3 gives the full variable domain: GAGVSQTPSNKVTEKGKYVELRCDPISGHTALYWYRQSLGQGPEFLIYFQGTGAADDSGLPNDRFFAVRPEGSVSTLKIQRTERGDSAVYLCASSLLASGGLSRTGELFFGEGSRLTVL.

This clonotype was counted many times. The chain links TRBV3-1 to TRBJ2-5; D uncertain. Germline loops: CDR1 LGHDT, CDR2 YNNKEL (reference sequence). The CDR3 totals 13 residues. V lost 5 bases and J 1 base, leaving 8 bases between the germline ends. In DNA, the CDR3 is TGTGCCAGCAGCGCAGAACCCCAAGAGACCCAGTACTTC. Amino acid sequence: CASSAEPQETQYF.

V gene TRBV20-1 combines with J gene TRBJ2-7; 8 bases map to TRBD1. V was clipped by 6 bases and J by 2 bases; unmatched bases: 9. This CDR3 contains 14 residues. The germline V gene has CDR1 DFQATT and CDR2 SNEGSKA (reference sequence). The CDR3 region has the DNA TGCAGTGCCCTGGGGACAGGAAAGACCTACGAGCAGTACTTC. As protein: CSALGTGKTYEQYF.

This chain joins TRBV6-2 or TRBV6-3 and TRBJ2-3; the D gene is possibly TRBD2 (6 bases). Germline loops: CDR1 MNHEY, CDR2 SVGEGT. This CDR3 spans 14 amino acids. V lost 8 bases and J 1 base, leaving 13 bases between the germline ends. As DNA, the CDR3 is TGTGCCAGCCGAAGGAGGGGCGGCACAGATACGCAGTATTTT. Its protein is CASRRRGGTDTQYF.

The chain employs TRBV11-2 and TRBJ2-6; no reliable D call. V was shortened by 4 bases and J by 12 bases, with 4 bases between the two germline ends. This CDR3 region has 10 residues. CDR1 SGHAT and CDR2 FQNNGV come from the germline V gene. The DNA for the CDR3 is TGTGCCAGCAGCTCCGCCGTCCTGACTTTC. It encodes CASSSAVLTF.

The genes are TRBV5-5 and TRBJ2-3; no definite D call. V was pared by 0 bases and J by 7 bases, with 3 bases between. The CDR3 covers 11 residues. Germline CDR1 is SGHKS and CDR2 is YYEKEE (reference sequence). The CDR3 DNA reads TGTGCCAGCAGCTTGGATTATACGCAGTATTTT. Its protein product is CASSLDYTQYF. The whole variable domain, remainder taken from reference TRBV5-5 and TRBJ2-3, is DAGVTQSPTHLIKTRGQQVTLRCSPISGHKSVSWYQQVLGQGPQFIFQYYEKEERGRGNFPDRFSARQFPNYSSELNVNALLLGDSALYLCASSLDYTQYFGPGTRLTVL.

This clonotype came up many times. V is TRBV30 and J is TRBJ1-2, with 7 bases lining up with TRBD1. Germline CDR1 and CDR2: GTSNPN and SVGIG (reference sequence). The CDR3 covers 12 residues. Losses at the gene ends were 4 bases for V and 5 bases for J; bases not matched to a gene: 4. In DNA, the CDR3 is TGTGCCTGGACAGGGGGACCATATGGCTACACCTTC. Its translation is CAWTGGPYGYTF. The whole variable domain, filled in from reference TRBV30 and TRBJ1-2, reads SQTIHQWPATLVQPVGSPLSLECTVEGTSNPNLYWYRQAAGRGLQLLFYSVGIGQISSEVPQNLSASRPQDRQFILSSKKLLLSDSGFYLCAWTGGPYGYTFGSGTRLTVV.

The V and J genes are TRBV12-3 or TRBV12-4 and TRBJ2-4, with D uncertain. The length of the CDR3 is 15 residues. Trimming cost V 7 bases and J 3 bases, with 16 bases left between them. CDR3 amino acids: CASNQDTLGKNIQYF. The CDR3, as DNA: TGTGCCAGCAATCAAGACACCCTAGGCAAAAACATTCAGTACTTC.

The chain links TRBV12-3 or TRBV12-4 to TRBJ1-2, with D possibly TRBD1 on 5 matching bases. Deletions cut 5 bases from V and 1 base from J, with 20 bases between. The CDR3 loop spans 17 amino acids. This CDR3 reads CASSLLGGEGINYGYTF. As DNA, the CDR3 is TGTGCCAGCAGTCTCTTGGGGGGGGAGGGGATTAACTATGGCTACACCTTC.

The chain recombines TRBV6-1 with TRBJ2-5, with D unclear. The CDR3 has 11 residues. The V gene lost 6 bases and the J gene lost 3 bases, with 5 bases spanning the gap. From germline, CDR1 is MNHNS and CDR2 SASEGT. The CDR3 sequence: CASRIKETQYF. CDR3 DNA: TGTGCCAGCAGGATCAAAGAGACCCAGTACTTC.